Following are 13 T cell receptor beta chains from one sample sequenced in a study of blood T cell repertoires in COVID-19. Assay: immunoSEQ multiplex PCR; the TCRdb copy retains only in-frame clones and omits some. The sample has 400,000 or so clones, around 90% seen once. Input material: peripheral blood. The receptors originated from a human donor in a cohort sampled during active COVID-19.

The chain combines TRBV29-1 with TRBJ2-7; TRBD1 matches 7 bases. V trimming: 2 bases; J trimming: 5 bases; junction bases outside the gene matches: 9. Germline-derived CDR1 and CDR2 are SQVTM and ANQGSEA. The CDR3 consists of 14 residues. The CDR3 region is CSVERSGGTDEQYF. The DNA of the CDR3 is TGCAGCGTTGAAAGGTCAGGGGGTACGGACGAGCAGTACTTC.

V is TRBV7-2 and J is TRBJ1-1; D is uncertain. The CDR3 is 13 residues long. V was trimmed by 2 bases and J by 1 base, leaving 5 bases between them. From germline, CDR1 is SGHTA and CDR2 FQGNSA. The CDR3 DNA reads as TGTGCCAGCAGCTTAAGCTGGAACACTGAAGCTTTCTTT. Protein product: CASSLSWNTEAFF.

J is TRBJ2-1 and V is TRBV5-6; tentative D call: TRBD2 (5 bases). Trimming pared 10 bases from V and 0 bases from J, leaving 14 bases between. The CDR3 extends over 14 amino acids. The germline V gene has CDR1 SGHDT and CDR2 YYEEEE. The CDR3 reads CASSRGPSYNEQFF. The CDR3 coding sequence is TGTGCCTCCTCCCGAGGGCCCTCCTACAATGAGCAGTTCTTC.

This clone was recorded only once. J is TRBJ1-2 and V is TRBV27, with D possibly being TRBD1 (6 bases). Trimming took off 2 bases at V and 0 bases at J, with 13 bases between the two ends. There are 16 residues in the CDR3. Germline CDR1 is MNHEY and CDR2 is SMNVEV (reference sequence). This CDR3 is CASSLTYRVSNYGYTF. CDR3 in DNA: TGTGCCAGCAGTTTAACCTACAGGGTCTCTAACTATGGCTACACCTTC.

The chain links TRBV30 to TRBJ1-6; D is unclear. The ends were cut back, 3 bases at V and 8 bases at J, with 23 bases in the middle. CDR3 length equals 17 residues. Germline loops: CDR1 GTSNPN, CDR2 SVGIG (reference sequence). The CDR3 bases are TGTGCCTGGAGCTCACCGATATTAGGCAGGTGGGATTCACCCCTCCACTTT. The encoded protein is CAWSSPILGRWDSPLHF.

The rearrangement joins TRBV6-4 to TRBJ1-1; D might be TRBD1 (5 bases). CDR1 is MRHNA, CDR2 SNTAGT, per germline. This CDR3 region has 13 residues. Trimming cost V 7 bases and J 4 bases, with 13 bases left between them. The CDR3 nucleotides read TGTGCCAGCAACCAGGGTTGGGGCACTGAAGCTTTCTTT. Encoded protein: CASNQGWGTEAFF.

CDR3 coding DNA: TGTGCCAGCACCCCCAGCGGGGGGCCCTACGAGCAGTACTTC. Its protein product is CASTPSGGPYEQYF. J is TRBJ2-7 and V is TRBV11-2, with 9 bases that match TRBD2. Germline-derived CDR1 and CDR2 are SGHAT and FQNNGV. The length of the CDR3 is 14 residues. V shed 7 bases and J 2 bases; nucleotides not matched to a gene: 6.

This clone showed up just a few times. The chain employs TRBV5-1 and TRBJ1-1; D might be TRBD1 (6 bases). CDR1 is SGHRS, CDR2 YFSETQ, per germline. The CDR3 consists of 15 residues. The germline V and J ends were trimmed by 4 bases and 8 bases, with 21 bases remaining between them. Written as DNA, the CDR3 is TGCGCCAGCAGCGTGGACAGAACGAACACTGAGGAAGCTTTCTTT. Protein sequence: CASSVDRTNTEEAFF. Supplemented by reference TRBV5-1 and TRBJ1-1, the full variable domain reads KAGVTQTPRYLIKTRGQQVTLSCSPISGHRSVSWYQQTPGQGLQFLFEYFSETQRNKGNFPGRFSGRQFSNSRSEMNVSTLELGDSALYLCASSVDRTNTEEAFFGQGTRLTVV.

The J gene is TRBJ1-2, the V gene TRBV3-1 (or the pseudogene TRBV3-2); a weak D match, TRBD1 (5 bases). This CDR3 contains 14 residues. V lost 0 bases and J lost 2, with 7 bases in between. Germline V gene data show CDR1 as LGHDT and CDR2 as YNNKEL (reference sequence). The CDR3 DNA reads as TGTGCCAGCAGCCAAGACAGGGTGAACTATGGCTACACCTTC. This translates into CASSQDRVNYGYTF.

The gene calls are TRBV10-3 and TRBJ2-1; the D gene is possibly TRBD2 (5 bases). V gave up 2 bases and J gave up 6 bases, with 14 bases separating them. This CDR3 spans 15 amino acids. Germline V lookup: CDR1 ENHRY, CDR2 SYGVKD. The CDR3 nucleotides are TGTGCCATCAGTGAGAGAGGGCCAGGCCCCAATGAGCAGTTCTTC. It specifies CAISERGPGPNEQFF.

The chain links TRBV10-3 to TRBJ2-7; 13 nucleotides align to TRBD2. Losses at the gene ends were 8 bases for V and 4 bases for J; bases not matched to a gene: 5. This CDR3 has 14 amino acids. CDR1 ENHRY and CDR2 SYGVKD come from the germline V gene. The CDR3 sequence: CAIGLAGVMYEQYF. DNA of the CDR3: TGTGCCATCGGACTAGCGGGAGTTATGTACGAGCAGTACTTC.

The chain combines TRBV28 with TRBJ1-2; unclear D gene. Germline CDR1 and CDR2: MDHEN and SYDVKM. This CDR3 is built from 13 residues. Trimming cost V 4 bases and J 0 bases, with 6 bases left between them. In nucleotides, the CDR3 is TGTGCCAGCAGTTCGGGTTCTAACTATGGCTACACCTTC. This sequence encodes CASSSGSNYGYTF.

The V gene is TRBV11-3, the J gene TRBJ1-1; a weak D match, TRBD1 (5 bases). V was shortened by 2 bases and J by 1 base, with 11 bases between the two germline ends. The length of the CDR3 is 15 residues. Looked up from germline, CDR1 is SGHNT and CDR2 is YENEEA. The CDR3 coding sequence is TGTGCCAGCAGCTTAAAAGGGGCCAAGAACACTGAAGCTTTCTTT. It is translated as CASSLKGAKNTEAFF.